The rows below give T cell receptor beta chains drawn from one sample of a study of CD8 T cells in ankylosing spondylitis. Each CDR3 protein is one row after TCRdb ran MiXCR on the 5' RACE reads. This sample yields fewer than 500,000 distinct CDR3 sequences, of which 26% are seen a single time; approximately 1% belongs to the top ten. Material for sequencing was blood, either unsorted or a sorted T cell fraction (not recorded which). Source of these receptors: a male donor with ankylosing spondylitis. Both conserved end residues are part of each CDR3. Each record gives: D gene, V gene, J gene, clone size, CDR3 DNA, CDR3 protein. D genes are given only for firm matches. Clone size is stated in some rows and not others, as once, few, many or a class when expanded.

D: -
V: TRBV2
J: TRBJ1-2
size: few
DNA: TGTGCCAGCAGTGCCCGAACGGCTAACTATGGCTACACCTTC
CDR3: CASSARTANYGYTF

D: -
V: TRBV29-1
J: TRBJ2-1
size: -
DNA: TGCAGCGGCGACAGTACCTACAATGAGCAGTTCTTC
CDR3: CSGDSTYNEQFF

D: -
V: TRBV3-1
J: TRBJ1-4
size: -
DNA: TGTGCCAGCAGCCAAGAGAACTTTAATGAAAAACTGTTTTTT
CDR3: CASSQENFNEKLFF

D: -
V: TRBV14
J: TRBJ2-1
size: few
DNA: TGTGCCAGCAGTTCGCCCCAGCAGGGGCAACATGAGCAGTTCTTC
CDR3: CASSSPQQGQHEQFF

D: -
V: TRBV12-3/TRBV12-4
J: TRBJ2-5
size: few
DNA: TGTGCCAGCAGTTTAGCTCAGGGATGGGAAGAAAGGACCCAGTACTTC
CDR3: CASSLAQGWEERTQYF

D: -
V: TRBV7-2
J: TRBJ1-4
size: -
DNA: TGTGCCAGCAGCATCCAAGGAGGGGAAAAACTGTTTTTT
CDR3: CASSIQGGEKLFF

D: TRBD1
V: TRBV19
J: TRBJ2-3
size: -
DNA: TGTGCCAGTAGCAAGGGACAGGGTAACGTGGATACGCAGTATTTT
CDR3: CASSKGQGNVDTQYF

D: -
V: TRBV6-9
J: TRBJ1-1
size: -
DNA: TGTGCCAGCAGTTATTCCAACCCCGGGGACACTGAAGCTTTCTTT
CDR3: CASSYSNPGDTEAFF

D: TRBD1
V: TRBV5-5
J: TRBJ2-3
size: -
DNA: TGTGCCAGCAGCTTAGGACAGGGACGCACAGATACGCAGTATTTT
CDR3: CASSLGQGRTDTQYF

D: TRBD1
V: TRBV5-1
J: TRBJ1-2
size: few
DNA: TGCGCCAGCAGCAATGGGACAGTCCATCGGGGCTACACCTTC
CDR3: CASSNGTVHRGYTF

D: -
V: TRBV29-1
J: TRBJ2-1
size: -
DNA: TGCAGCGTTGATCGAGCCAACAACTACAATGAGCAGTTCTTC
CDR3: CSVDRANNYNEQFF